Included here is one T cell receptor beta chain sequence, with context. Measured with immunoSEQ multiplex PCR; TCRdb has only the in-frame clones, and not every one. The sample carries 200,000 to 250,000 clones, around four fifths recorded once. The Seattle site enrolled patients during active infection and followed them longitudinally. V lost 2 bases, J lost 8 bases, and 9 bases lay in between. The CDR3 length is 13 residues. Germline V lookup: CDR1 SGHNT, CDR2 YENEEA. This record belongs to a study of blood T cell repertoires in COVID-19. Study-wide context: Acute-phase and convalescent COVID-19 samples originated in the United States, Italy and Spain.

Sequenced: peripheral blood. This receptor was taken from a woman older than 75 with COVID-19, enrolled during active disease. The chain joins TRBV11-3 to TRBJ1-4; D is possibly TRBD1 (6 bases). CDR3 coding DNA: TGTGCCAGCAGCTTAACTACAGGGGAAAAACTGTTTTTT. It yields the protein CASSLTTGEKLFF.